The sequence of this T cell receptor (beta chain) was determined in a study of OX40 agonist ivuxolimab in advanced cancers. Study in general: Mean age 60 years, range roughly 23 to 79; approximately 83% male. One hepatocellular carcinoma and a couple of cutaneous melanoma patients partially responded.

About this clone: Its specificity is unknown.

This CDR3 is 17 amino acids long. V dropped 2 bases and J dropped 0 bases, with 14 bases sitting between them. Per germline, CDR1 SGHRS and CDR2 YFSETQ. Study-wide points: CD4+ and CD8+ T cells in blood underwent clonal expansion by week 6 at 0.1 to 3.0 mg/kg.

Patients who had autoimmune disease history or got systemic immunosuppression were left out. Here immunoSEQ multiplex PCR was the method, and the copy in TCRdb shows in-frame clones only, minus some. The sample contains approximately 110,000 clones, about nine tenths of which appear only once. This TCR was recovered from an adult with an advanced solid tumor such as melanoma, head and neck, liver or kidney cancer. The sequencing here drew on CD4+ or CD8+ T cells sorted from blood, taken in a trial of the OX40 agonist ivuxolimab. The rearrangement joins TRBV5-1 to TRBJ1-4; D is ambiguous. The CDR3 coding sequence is TGCGCCAGCAGCTTATCTGGGAAGGGCGCAACTAATGAAAAACTGTTTTTT. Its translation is CASSLSGKGATNEKLFF.